What follows describes a single TCR beta chain. The antigen remains undetermined. This sample stems from a study of T cell responses to AZD1222 COVID-19 vaccine. Points from the study as a whole: Distributed over spike, vaccine-associated CD4 TCRs predominated at 160-218 and 743-854.

Profiling relied on immunoSEQ multiplex PCR, and the TCRdb table lists in-frame clones only, not all of them. This sample has under 150,000 clones; over 90% occur once, and the top ten carry 3% to 4.5%. Sample: peripheral blood, taken 28 days after the second AZD1222 dose. This sequence was found in an adult who received the AZD1222 COVID-19 vaccine.

This chain's CDR3 is CASSLPGQRNYGYTF. The CDR3 DNA reads TGTGCCAGCAGCCTACCAGGACAGCGAAACTATGGCTACACCTTC. The chain links TRBV5-4 to TRBJ1-2; TRBD1 might be the D (6 bases). Germline CDR1 and CDR2: SGHNT and YYREEE (reference sequence). The CDR3 totals 15 residues. Trimming removed 4 bases from V and 2 bases from J, with 15 bases in between.